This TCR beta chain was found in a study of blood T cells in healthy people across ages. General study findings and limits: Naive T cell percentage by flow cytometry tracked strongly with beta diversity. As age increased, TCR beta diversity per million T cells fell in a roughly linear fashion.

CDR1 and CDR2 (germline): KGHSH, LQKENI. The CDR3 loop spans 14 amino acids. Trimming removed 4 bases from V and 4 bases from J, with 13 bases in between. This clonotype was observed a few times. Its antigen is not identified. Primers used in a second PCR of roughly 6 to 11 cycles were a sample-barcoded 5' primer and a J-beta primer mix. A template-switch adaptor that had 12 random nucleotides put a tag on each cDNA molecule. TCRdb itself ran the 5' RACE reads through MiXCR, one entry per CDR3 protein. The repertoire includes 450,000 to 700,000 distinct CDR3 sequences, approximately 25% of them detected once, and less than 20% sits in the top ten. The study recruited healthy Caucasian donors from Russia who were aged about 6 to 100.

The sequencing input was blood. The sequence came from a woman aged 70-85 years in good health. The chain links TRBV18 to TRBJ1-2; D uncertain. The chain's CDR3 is CASSQSKAGYGYTF. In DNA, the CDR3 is TGTGCCAGCTCACAGTCCAAGGCGGGCTATGGCTACACCTTC. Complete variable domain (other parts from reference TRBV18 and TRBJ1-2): NAGVMQNPRHLVRRRGQEARLRCSPMKGHSHVYWYRQLPEEGLKFMVYLQKENIIDESGMPKERFSAEFPKEGPSILRIQQVVRGDSAAYFCASSQSKAGYGYTFGSGTRLTVV.